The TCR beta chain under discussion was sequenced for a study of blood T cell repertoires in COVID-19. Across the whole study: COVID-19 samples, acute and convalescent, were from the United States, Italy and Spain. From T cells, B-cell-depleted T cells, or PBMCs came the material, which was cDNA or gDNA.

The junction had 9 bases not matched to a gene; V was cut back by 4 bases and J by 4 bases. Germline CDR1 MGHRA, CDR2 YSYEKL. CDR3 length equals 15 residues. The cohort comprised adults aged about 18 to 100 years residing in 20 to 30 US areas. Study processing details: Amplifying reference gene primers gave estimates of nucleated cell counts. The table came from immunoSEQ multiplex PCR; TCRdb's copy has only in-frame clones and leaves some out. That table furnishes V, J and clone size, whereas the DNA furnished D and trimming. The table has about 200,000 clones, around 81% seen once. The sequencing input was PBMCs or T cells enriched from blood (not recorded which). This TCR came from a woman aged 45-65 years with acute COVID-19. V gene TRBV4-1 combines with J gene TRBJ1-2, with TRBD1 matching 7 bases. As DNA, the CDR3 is TGCGCCAGCAGCCCGCAGGGCCAGGGGGTCTATGGCTACACCTTC. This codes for CASSPQGQGVYGYTF.